In its sample, the clone carrying this T cell receptor beta chain was seen a few times. The target antigen is unknown. This entry comes from a study of vaccination and CD4 T cells after COVID-19. Looking at the study overall: The authors exposed cells to overlapping spike peptides derived from SARS-CoV-2, HCoV-NL63, HCoV-OC43 and HCoV-229E. Study findings and constraints: Spike mono-reactivity was the property of 304 of 307 vaccine-specific clones in convalescent patients. With convalescent patients, a median about 84% of reactive clones emerged solely after vaccination.

Treatment described: approximately nine-day PBMC culture with coronavirus spike peptide pools or control peptides (ViraFEST assay). Trimming cost V 3 bases and J 5 bases; bases outside gene matches: 11. The CDR3 runs to 15 residues. Germline values: CDR1 DFQATT, CDR2 SNEGSKA (reference sequence). Oncomine TCR Beta short-read sequencing was applied to DNA from cultured CD4+ T cells. A single record per CDR3 protein comes from TCRdb applying MiXCR to the PCR reads. Of some 11,000 distinct CDR3 sequences detected, roughly half appear once; the ten largest clones hold approximately 9%. The clonotype was recovered from a human donor who had recovered from COVID-19. The sequenced sample was CD4+ T cells from blood, cultured in vitro. This chain connects TRBV20-1 to TRBJ2-7, with 9 bases matching TRBD1. The CDR3 loop is CSARPSRGQGNEQYF. CDR3 bases: TGCAGTGCTAGGCCGTCTAGGGGACAGGGCAACGAGCAGTACTTC.